The 9 T cell receptor beta chains below come from one sample, sequenced in a study of T cell responses to AZD1222 COVID-19 vaccine. Clones were sequenced by immunoSEQ multiplex PCR, and TCRdb holds only the in-frame ones, with some missing. The profile covers 100,000 to 150,000 clones, with 89% appearing a single time and approximately 6% taken by the ten largest. The starting material was peripheral blood, obtained on day 0 of AZD1222 vaccination. The receptors originated from an adult in good health.

The genes are TRBV18 and TRBJ1-4; D is ambiguous. The CDR3 loop spans 13 amino acids. Germline V CDR1 and CDR2: KGHSH, LQKENI. The V and J ends lost 6 bases and 4 bases respectively, with 9 bases between them. This chain's CDR3 is CASSGGFNEKLFF. In DNA, the CDR3 is TGTGCCAGCTCCGGTGGGTTTAATGAAAAACTGTTTTTT. The full variable domain, completed using reference TRBV18 and TRBJ1-4, is NAGVMQNPRHLVRRRGQEARLRCSPMKGHSHVYWYRQLPEEGLKFMVYLQKENIIDESGMPKERFSAEFPKEGPSILRIQQVVRGDSAAYFCASSGGFNEKLFFGSGTQLSVL.

V usage is TRBV4-1 and J usage is TRBJ2-7; 12 bases map to TRBD2. The CDR3 covers 15 residues. CDR1 MGHRA and CDR2 YSYEKL come from the germline V gene. Trimming took 2 bases from V and 5 from J; bases not matched to a gene: 4. CDR3 sequence: CASSQRLAGDDEQYF. The CDR3 region has the DNA TGCGCCAGCAGCCAAAGACTAGCGGGGGATGACGAGCAGTACTTC.

The chain couples TRBV7-2 to TRBJ1-4; the D is unclear. Deletions cut 8 bases from V and 5 bases from J, with 12 bases between. The CDR3 is made up of 13 amino acids. Germline assignment: CDR1 SGHTA and CDR2 FQGNSA. CDR3 nucleotides: TGTGCCAGCTCCCCCGGGCTCAATGAAAAACTGTTTTTT. This gives the protein CASSPGLNEKLFF.

The rearrangement uses TRBV28 and TRBJ1-5; D uncertain. Between the trimmed V and J ends, which lost 3 bases and 7 bases, there was a span of 10 bases. The CDR3 extends over 13 amino acids. Germline CDR1 reads MDHEN; CDR2 reads SYDVKM. The chain's CDR3 is CASSFAARQPQHF. CDR3 DNA: TGTGCCAGCAGTTTCGCGGCTAGGCAGCCCCAGCATTTT. The full variable domain, completed using reference TRBV28 and TRBJ1-5, is DVKVTQSSRYLVKRTGEKVFLECVQDMDHENMFWYRQDPGLGLRLIYFSYDVKMKEKGDIPEGYSVSREKKERFSLILESASTNQTSMYLCASSFAARQPQHFGDGTRLSIL.

V and J are TRBV19 and TRBJ1-1, with D unresolved. CDR3 length: 13 residues. CDR1 LNHDA and CDR2 SQIVND come from the germline V gene (reference sequence). Trimming pared 5 bases from V and 1 base from J, leaving 8 bases between. This CDR3 reads CASSSMTNTEAFF. In nucleotides, the CDR3 is TGTGCCAGTAGTTCGATGACGAACACTGAAGCTTTCTTT.

The gene calls are TRBV7-2 and TRBJ1-5; D is uncertain. The CDR3 is 15 residues long. CDR1 is SGHTA and CDR2 is FQGNSA in the germline V gene. Trimming pared 0 bases from V and 2 bases from J, leaving 8 bases between. As DNA, the CDR3 is TGTGCCAGCAGCTTAGCGCACGGGGGCAATCAGCCCCAGCATTTT. It specifies CASSLAHGGNQPQHF. Based on the CDR3 plus reference TRBV7-2 and TRBJ1-5, the full variable domain is GAGVSQSPSNKVTEKGKDVELRCDPISGHTALYWYRQSLGQGLEFLIYFQGNSAPDKSGLPSDRFSAERTGGSVSTLTIQRTQQEDSAVYLCASSLAHGGNQPQHFGDGTRLSIL.

This clone was detected once. The chain has TRBV2 and TRBJ1-5; no clear D gene. The CDR3 contains 13 residues. V lost 1 base to trimming and J lost 9 bases, with 10 bases between them. Germline V gives CDR1 SNHLY, CDR2 FYNNEI. CDR3 region: CASSEEMGWPQHF. CDR3 DNA: TGTGCCAGCAGTGAAGAAATGGGATGGCCCCAGCATTTT.

The gene calls are TRBV4-1 and TRBJ2-7; perhaps TRBD2 as D (6 bases). The CDR3 spans 13 residues. V lost 4 bases and J 3 bases, leaving 10 bases between the germline ends. CDR1 is MGHRA and CDR2 is YSYEKL in the germline V gene. The CDR3 loop is CASSLTEGYEQYF. The DNA for the CDR3 is TGCGCCAGCAGCCTTACGGAGGGCTACGAGCAGTACTTC.

This chain connects TRBV3-1 (or the pseudogene TRBV3-2) to TRBJ1-6; the D gene is possibly TRBD1 (6 bases). V lost 4 bases and J lost 11, with 18 bases in between. The CDR3 consists of 15 residues. Germline CDR1 is LGHDT and CDR2 is YNNKEL (reference sequence). CDR3 DNA: TGTGCCAGCAGCCCTCCCCGGACAGCAGCTACACCCCTCCACTTT. It codes for CASSPPRTAATPLHF.